The entry that follows covers one TCR beta chain sequence. No antigen is known for it. This record belongs to a study of T-cell memory formation after mild COVID-19. Study-wide findings and caveats: Clones which contracted sat mainly in CM and EM if CD4+, and in EMRA if CD8+. Memory from before infection featured some responding clones, which suggests cross-reactive memory joined.

In germline, CDR1 is SQVTM, CDR2 ANQGSEA. The CDR3 is made up of 16 amino acids. The ends were cut back, 4 bases at V and 2 bases at J, with 20 bases in the middle. 5'RACE, which relied on constant-segment primers, yielded TCR alpha and TCR beta cDNA libraries carrying sample barcodes and UMIs. TCRdb reanalysed the 5' RACE reads using MiXCR and keeps one entry per CDR3 protein. This repertoire shows 450,000 to 650,000 distinct CDR3 sequences, roughly 20% found once; its top ten account for around 12%. Sequencing was done on a sample of PBMCs or a T cell subset sorted from them (not recorded which). This TCR came from an adult woman who had mild COVID-19 (a few samples of this study predate the infection). Cell type and time point are not known. The rearrangement joins TRBV29-1 to TRBJ2-5; perhaps TRBD1 as D (5 bases). The CDR3 nucleotides read TGCAGCGTTGCCTACAGTCAAGGAAAGGGGCAAGAGACCCAGTACTTC. Protein sequence: CSVAYSQGKGQETQYF.